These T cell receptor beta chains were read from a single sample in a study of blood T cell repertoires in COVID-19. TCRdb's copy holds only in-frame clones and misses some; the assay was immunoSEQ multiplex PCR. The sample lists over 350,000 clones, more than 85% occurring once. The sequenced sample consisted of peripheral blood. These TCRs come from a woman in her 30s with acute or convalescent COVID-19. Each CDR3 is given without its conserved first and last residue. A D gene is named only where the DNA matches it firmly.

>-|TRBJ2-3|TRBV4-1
ASSQDRSLSTDTQY
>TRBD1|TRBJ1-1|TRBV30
AWSRQGASEAF
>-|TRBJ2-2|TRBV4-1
ASSQVPGVITGELF
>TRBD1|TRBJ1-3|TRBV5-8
ASSPRWQGADTIY
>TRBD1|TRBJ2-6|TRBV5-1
ASSRRDRSSGANVLT
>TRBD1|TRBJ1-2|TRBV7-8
ASSLDRTGRGSNNYGYT
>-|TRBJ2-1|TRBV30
AGAVGAILVDEQF
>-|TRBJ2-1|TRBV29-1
SVPGVILYNEQF
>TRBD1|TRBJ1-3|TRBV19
ASSMGTGISGNTTY
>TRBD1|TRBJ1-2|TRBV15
ATSRVAQGVGYT
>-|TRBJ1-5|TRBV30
AWSRRGSSNQPQH
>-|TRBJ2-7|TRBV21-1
ASSKCPVQKLAGGVYEQY
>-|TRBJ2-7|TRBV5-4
ASSHTGYVSYEQY
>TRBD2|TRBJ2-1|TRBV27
ASSGAGAYNEQF
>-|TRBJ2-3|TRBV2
ASSEAHADSTDTQY
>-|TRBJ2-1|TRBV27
ASSFIGGEQF
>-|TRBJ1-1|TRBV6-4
ASSVLGANTEAF
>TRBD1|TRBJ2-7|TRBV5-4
ASSLVGTVPSYEQY
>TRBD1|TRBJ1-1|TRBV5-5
ASSLEVFYRGGTEAF
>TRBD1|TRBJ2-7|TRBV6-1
ASSAYESGTDLAYEQY
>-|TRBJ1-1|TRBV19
ASRSGTPFQGRAF
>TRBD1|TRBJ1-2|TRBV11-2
ASSLNLLGQAGGYT
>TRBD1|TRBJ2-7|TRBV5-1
ASSYEPRDRGYEQY
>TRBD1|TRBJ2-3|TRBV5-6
ASSTGGQGIH
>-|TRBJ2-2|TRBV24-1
ATSDDRWYTGELF
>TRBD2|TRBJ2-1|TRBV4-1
ASSQQRGSYNEQF
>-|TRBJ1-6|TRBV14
ASSQARVINSPLH
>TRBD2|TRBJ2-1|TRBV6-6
ASSTSGNNNEQF
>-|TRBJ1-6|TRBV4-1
ASSHPTGPLH
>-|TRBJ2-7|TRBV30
AWRGPGEQY
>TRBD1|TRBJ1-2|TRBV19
ASSTRDRGFRYGYT
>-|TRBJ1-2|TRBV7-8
ASSLGGRAGYT
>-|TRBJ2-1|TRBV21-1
ASSGPSGGATKLPYNEQF
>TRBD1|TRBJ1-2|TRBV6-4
ATRQGLGYT
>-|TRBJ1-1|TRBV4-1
ASSFGIGPTEAF
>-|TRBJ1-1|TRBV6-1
ASSTGSNTEAF
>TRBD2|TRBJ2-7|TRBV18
ASSLSGTSSYEQY
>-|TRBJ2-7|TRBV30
AWSSGPPSSYEQY
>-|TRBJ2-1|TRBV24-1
ATSGDTTYNEQF
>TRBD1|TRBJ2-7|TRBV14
ASSSRQGAYEQY
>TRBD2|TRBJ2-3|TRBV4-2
ASSHVSGGDRTDTQY
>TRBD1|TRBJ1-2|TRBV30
AWRDGTGYGYT
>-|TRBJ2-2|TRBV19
ASTAGQTTGELF
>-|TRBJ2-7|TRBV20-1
SARLSYEQY
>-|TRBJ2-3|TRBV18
ASSPGGLLTDTQY
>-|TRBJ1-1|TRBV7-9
ASSIQGNTEAF
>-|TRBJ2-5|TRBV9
ASSDPSTETQY